One and the same sample provided the 24 T cell receptor beta chains below, sequenced in a study of shared clonotypes between healthy human individuals. Measured with immunoSEQ multiplex PCR; TCRdb has only the in-frame clones, and not every one. The sample contains more than 1.2 million clones, 98% of which appear only once. The sequenced sample was naive CD4+ T cells sorted from blood. Subset specified: CD45RA+ positively selected. Receptors originate from a man under 40 in good health.

This sequence joins TRBV28 and TRBJ2-7, with D tentatively TRBD2 (6 bases). This CDR3 region has 15 residues. The germline CDR1 and CDR2 sequences are MDHEN and SYDVKM. V lost 4 bases and J 3 bases, leaving 16 bases between the germline ends. The DNA for the CDR3 is TGTGCCAGCAGTTCTACCGGGGGACCCCGCTACGAGCAGTACTTC. Its protein is CASSSTGGPRYEQYF.

The chain recombines TRBV13 with TRBJ2-7; TRBD1 aligns across 9 bases. The V gene's germline CDR1 is PRHDT and CDR2 FYEKMQ (reference sequence). The CDR3 is 15 residues long. Trimming took 1 base from V and 4 from J; bases not matched to a gene: 5. The CDR3 bases are TGTGCCAGCAGCTTAGATGGGACAGGGCGGTACGAGCAGTACTTC. Translation: CASSLDGTGRYEQYF.

The chain is built from TRBV30 and TRBJ2-7; TRBD2 might be the D (5 bases). This CDR3 spans 12 amino acids. Trimming took off 6 bases at V and 3 bases at J, with 12 bases between the two ends. The V gene's germline CDR1 is GTSNPN and CDR2 SVGIG (reference sequence). Here the CDR3 reads CACERVVYEQYF. As DNA, the CDR3 is TGTGCCTGCGAGAGGGTGGTCTACGAGCAGTACTTC. Full variable domain (outside the CDR3, taken from reference TRBV30 and TRBJ2-7): SQTIHQWPATLVQPVGSPLSLECTVEGTSNPNLYWYRQAAGRGLQLLFYSVGIGQISSEVPQNLSASRPQDRQFILSSKKLLLSDSGFYLCACERVVYEQYFGPGTRLTVT.

CDR3 in DNA: TGTGCCAGCAGTGCCCACGCGAACACCGGGGAGCTGTTTTTT. Residues: CASSAHANTGELFF. The chain is built from TRBV25-1 and TRBJ2-2, with D unresolved. The CDR3 is made up of 14 amino acids. V was clipped by 4 bases and J by 0 bases, with 6 bases between them. CDR1 is MGHDK and CDR2 is SYGVNS in the germline V gene.

J is TRBJ1-5 and V is TRBV5-6, with D unclear. The V end was cut by 0 bases, the J end by 2 bases, with 18 bases between. The CDR3 consists of 18 residues. The germline CDR1 and CDR2 sequences are SGHDT and YYEEEE. The CDR3 spells CASSLARAALPGNQPQHF. The DNA for the CDR3 is TGTGCCAGCAGCTTGGCCCGGGCAGCCCTCCCCGGCAATCAGCCCCAGCATTTT.

The rearrangement joins TRBV19 to TRBJ1-5; D gene ambiguous. CDR1 and CDR2 (germline): LNHDA, SQIVND (reference sequence). The CDR3 runs to 13 residues. The ends were cut back, 7 bases at V and 4 bases at J, with 11 bases in the middle. CDR3 sequence: CASISDGNQPQHF. The CDR3 DNA follows: TGTGCCAGTATCAGCGACGGTAATCAGCCCCAGCATTTT.

The chain employs TRBV15 and TRBJ2-5; 16 positions match TRBD2. CDR1 LNHNV and CDR2 YYDKDF come from the germline V gene (reference sequence). The V segment lost 1 base and the J segment 5 bases; nucleotides outside the gene matches: 7. This CDR3 region has 18 residues. Written as DNA, the CDR3 is TGTGCCACCAGCAGAGGGGGGACTAGCGGGAGGGCCCGCGAGACCCAGTACTTC. It specifies CATSRGGTSGRARETQYF.

The chain is built from TRBV5-4 and TRBJ2-7; weak D call: TRBD2 (5 bases). Germline lookup yields CDR1 SGHNT and CDR2 YYREEE (reference sequence). The V end lost 3 bases, the J end lost 7 bases, and 20 bases lay between the germline ends. The CDR3 is made up of 15 amino acids. CDR3 region: CASSSLGRRRREQYF. CDR3 coding DNA: TGTGCCAGCAGCTCCTTAGGGCGGCGGAGGAGGGAGCAGTACTTC. Complete variable domain (other parts from reference TRBV5-4 and TRBJ2-7): ETGVTQSPTHLIKTRGQQVTLRCSSQSGHNTVSWYQQALGQGPQFIFQYYREEENGRGNFPPRFSGLQFPNYSSELNVNALELDDSALYLCASSSLGRRRREQYFGPGTRLTVT.

On this clone itself: Other DNA sequences in this sample translate to the same CDR3. The V and J genes are TRBV18 and TRBJ1-4; no reliable D call. This CDR3 has 13 residues. The germline CDR1 and CDR2 sequences are KGHSH and LQKENI. V gave up 4 bases and J gave up 7 bases, with 10 bases separating them. Here the CDR3 reads CASSLFDSEKLFF. CDR3 sequence (DNA): TGTGCCAGCTCACTATTCGATTCTGAAAAACTGTTTTTT.

The chain recombines TRBV18 with TRBJ2-3; possibly TRBD1 or TRBD2 for D (5 bases each). The germline V gene has CDR1 KGHSH and CDR2 LQKENI. V lost 3 bases and J 4 bases, leaving 11 bases between the germline ends. This CDR3 contains 14 residues. The CDR3 sequence is CASSPGLGADTQYF. CDR3 nucleotides: TGTGCCAGCTCACCGGGCCTGGGGGCAGATACGCAGTATTTT.

This chain joins TRBV5-1 and TRBJ1-4, with D unclear. V was pared by 0 bases and J by 6 bases, with 6 bases between. The CDR3 loop spans 13 amino acids. The germline gives CDR1 SGHRS, CDR2 YFSETQ. The CDR3 coding sequence is TGCGCCAGCAGCTTGGACCTCCATGAAAAACTGTTTTTT. Residues: CASSLDLHEKLFF.

This rearrangement joins TRBV18 to TRBJ2-7, with 8 bases matching TRBD1. Germline V CDR1 and CDR2: KGHSH, LQKENI. Germline trimming cut 5 bases from V and 3 bases from J; bases unmatched to any gene: 9. The CDR3 has 15 residues. The CDR3 bases are TGTGCCAGCTCAAACCAAAGACAGGGGCGCTACGAGCAGTACTTC. It is translated as CASSNQRQGRYEQYF.

The rearrangement joins TRBV2 to TRBJ1-1; perhaps TRBD1 as D (5 bases). CDR1 SNHLY and CDR2 FYNNEI come from the germline V gene. CDR3 length: 15 residues. V lost 4 bases and J lost 1, with 13 bases in between. The CDR3 protein is CASSGTAGPNTEAFF. The CDR3 DNA reads as TGTGCCAGCAGTGGTACGGCAGGGCCGAACACTGAAGCTTTCTTT.

The chain carries TRBV11-2 and TRBJ1-2; 7 positions match TRBD1. This CDR3 has 13 amino acids. CDR1 and CDR2 from the germline V gene are SGHAT and FQNNGV. The J segment lost 4 bases and the V segment lost 5 bases, leaving 4 bases of the junction unmatched. The CDR3 DNA reads as TGTGCCAGCAGCACTGGGACAGCCTATGGCTACACCTTC. This encodes CASSTGTAYGYTF.

CDR3 sequence: CASSGTGVATGELFF. CDR3 in DNA: TGTGCCAGCAGTGGAACAGGGGTTGCCACCGGGGAGCTGTTTTTT. This rearrangement joins TRBV25-1 to TRBJ2-2, with 7 bases that match TRBD1. CDR3 size: 15 residues. The germline V gene has CDR1 MGHDK and CDR2 SYGVNS. The V gene end was trimmed by 4 bases and the J gene end by 4 bases; junction bases not matched to a gene: 6.

The chain has TRBV5-1 and TRBJ2-7, with TRBD2 matching over 13 bases. In germline, CDR1 is SGHRS, CDR2 YFSETQ. The ends lost 5 bases at V and 7 bases at J; junction bases unmatched: 6. The CDR3 contains 14 residues. CDR3 in amino acids: CASRLAGGPREQYF. The CDR3 DNA reads TGCGCCAGCAGACTAGCGGGAGGGCCGAGAGAGCAGTACTTC. The variable domain in full, with the rest retrieved from reference TRBV5-1 and TRBJ2-7, is KAGVTQTPRYLIKTRGQQVTLSCSPISGHRSVSWYQQTPGQGLQFLFEYFSETQRNKGNFPGRFSGRQFSNSRSEMNVSTLELGDSALYLCASRLAGGPREQYFGPGTRLTVT.

CDR3 nucleotide sequence: TGTGCCAGCAGTTCGGGGACAGCCGCAACTAATGAAAAACTGTTTTTT. As protein: CASSSGTAATNEKLFF. The chain couples TRBV6-5 to TRBJ1-4, with TRBD1 matching over 7 bases. Germline loops: CDR1 MNHEY, CDR2 SVGAGI. The CDR3 is 16 residues long. After removal of 4 bases from V and 0 bases from J, the junction contained 5 bases not matched to a gene.

The rearrangement uses TRBV5-1 and TRBJ1-1; 8 positions match TRBD1. Germline CDR1 and CDR2: SGHRS and YFSETQ. V lost 4 bases to trimming and J lost 1 base; unmatched junction nucleotides: 3. The CDR3 is made up of 14 amino acids. The CDR3 nucleotides read TGCGCCAGCAGCCAACAGGGGGGGAACACTGAAGCTTTCTTT. Protein product: CASSQQGGNTEAFF.

The chain joins TRBV5-1 to TRBJ2-5, with 8 bases aligning to TRBD1. The junction had 2 bases not matched to a gene; V was cut back by 4 bases and J by 3 bases. From germline, CDR1 is SGHRS and CDR2 YFSETQ. This CDR3 is built from 13 residues. The CDR3 loop is CASSVQGEETQYF. CDR3 bases: TGCGCCAGCAGCGTACAGGGGGAAGAGACCCAGTACTTC.

The chain has TRBV5-1 and TRBJ2-3, with 13 nucleotides matching TRBD2. The CDR3 runs 17 residues. Germline V gene lookup returns CDR1 SGHRS and CDR2 YFSETQ. The J segment lost 1 base and the V segment lost 4 bases, leaving 6 bases of the junction unmatched. CDR3: CASSSGLAGVGTDTQYF. Written as DNA, the CDR3 is TGCGCCAGCAGCAGCGGACTAGCGGGAGTTGGCACAGATACGCAGTATTTT.

This chain links TRBV19 with TRBJ2-7; D might be TRBD1 (5 bases). V gave up 0 bases and J gave up 3 bases, with 12 bases separating them. From germline, CDR1 is LNHDA and CDR2 SQIVND (reference sequence). CDR3 length: 15 residues. CDR3 nucleotides: TGTGCCAGTAGTATAGAACTGACAGTCCTCTACGAGCAGTACTTC. Translation gives CASSIELTVLYEQYF.

The CDR3 nucleotides read TGTGCCAGCAGTTTAAGAACAGGGGAGTTCCCCGGGGAGCTGTTTTTT. Translated, it gives CASSLRTGEFPGELFF. This sequence joins TRBV28 and TRBJ2-2; 7 bases are shared with TRBD1. The CDR3 totals 16 residues. From germline, CDR1 is MDHEN and CDR2 SYDVKM. V gave up 2 bases and J gave up 6 bases; unmatched junction bases: 9.

V gene TRBV7-2 combines with J gene TRBJ2-7; D gene uncertain. This CDR3 is 13 amino acids long. V was pared by 0 bases and J by 3 bases, with 6 bases between. Germline CDR1 and CDR2: SGHTA and FQGNSA. CDR3 in DNA: TGTGCCAGCAGCTTAGCTAACGGCTACGAGCAGTACTTC. Amino acid sequence: CASSLANGYEQYF.

This clone was seen once. This chain uses TRBV7-3 with TRBJ1-2; 7 nucleotides agree with TRBD1. Looked up from germline, CDR1 is SGHTA and CDR2 is FQGTGA. The CDR3 consists of 15 residues. The J segment lost 2 bases and the V segment lost 3 bases, leaving 6 bases of the junction unmatched. Written as DNA, the CDR3 is TGTGCCAGCAGCTTGACGGGCAGGGGGAACTATGGCTACACCTTC. As protein: CASSLTGRGNYGYTF.